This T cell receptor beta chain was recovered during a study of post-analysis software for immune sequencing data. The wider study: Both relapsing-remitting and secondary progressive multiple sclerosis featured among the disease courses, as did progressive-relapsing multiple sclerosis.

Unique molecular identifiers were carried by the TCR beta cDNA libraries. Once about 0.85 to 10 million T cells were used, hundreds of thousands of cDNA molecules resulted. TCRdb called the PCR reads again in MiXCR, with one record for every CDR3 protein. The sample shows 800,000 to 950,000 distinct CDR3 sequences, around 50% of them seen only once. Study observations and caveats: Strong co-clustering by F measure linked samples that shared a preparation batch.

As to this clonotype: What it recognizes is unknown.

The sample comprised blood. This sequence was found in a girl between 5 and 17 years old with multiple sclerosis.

Here the CDR3 reads CASSAGPDPNEQYF. CDR3 nucleotide sequence: TGCGCCAGCAGCGCAGGACCTGACCCCAACGAGCAGTACTTC. The chain has TRBV5-1 and TRBJ2-7; no reliable D call. The germline gives CDR1 SGHRS, CDR2 YFSETQ. The CDR3 totals 14 residues. V lost 4 bases to trimming and J lost 5 bases, with 16 bases between them. Drawing the rest from reference TRBV5-1 and TRBJ2-7, the complete variable domain is KAGVTQTPRYLIKTRGQQVTLSCSPISGHRSVSWYQQTPGQGLQFLFEYFSETQRNKGNFPGRFSGRQFSNSRSEMNVSTLELGDSALYLCASSAGPDPNEQYFGPGTRLTVT.